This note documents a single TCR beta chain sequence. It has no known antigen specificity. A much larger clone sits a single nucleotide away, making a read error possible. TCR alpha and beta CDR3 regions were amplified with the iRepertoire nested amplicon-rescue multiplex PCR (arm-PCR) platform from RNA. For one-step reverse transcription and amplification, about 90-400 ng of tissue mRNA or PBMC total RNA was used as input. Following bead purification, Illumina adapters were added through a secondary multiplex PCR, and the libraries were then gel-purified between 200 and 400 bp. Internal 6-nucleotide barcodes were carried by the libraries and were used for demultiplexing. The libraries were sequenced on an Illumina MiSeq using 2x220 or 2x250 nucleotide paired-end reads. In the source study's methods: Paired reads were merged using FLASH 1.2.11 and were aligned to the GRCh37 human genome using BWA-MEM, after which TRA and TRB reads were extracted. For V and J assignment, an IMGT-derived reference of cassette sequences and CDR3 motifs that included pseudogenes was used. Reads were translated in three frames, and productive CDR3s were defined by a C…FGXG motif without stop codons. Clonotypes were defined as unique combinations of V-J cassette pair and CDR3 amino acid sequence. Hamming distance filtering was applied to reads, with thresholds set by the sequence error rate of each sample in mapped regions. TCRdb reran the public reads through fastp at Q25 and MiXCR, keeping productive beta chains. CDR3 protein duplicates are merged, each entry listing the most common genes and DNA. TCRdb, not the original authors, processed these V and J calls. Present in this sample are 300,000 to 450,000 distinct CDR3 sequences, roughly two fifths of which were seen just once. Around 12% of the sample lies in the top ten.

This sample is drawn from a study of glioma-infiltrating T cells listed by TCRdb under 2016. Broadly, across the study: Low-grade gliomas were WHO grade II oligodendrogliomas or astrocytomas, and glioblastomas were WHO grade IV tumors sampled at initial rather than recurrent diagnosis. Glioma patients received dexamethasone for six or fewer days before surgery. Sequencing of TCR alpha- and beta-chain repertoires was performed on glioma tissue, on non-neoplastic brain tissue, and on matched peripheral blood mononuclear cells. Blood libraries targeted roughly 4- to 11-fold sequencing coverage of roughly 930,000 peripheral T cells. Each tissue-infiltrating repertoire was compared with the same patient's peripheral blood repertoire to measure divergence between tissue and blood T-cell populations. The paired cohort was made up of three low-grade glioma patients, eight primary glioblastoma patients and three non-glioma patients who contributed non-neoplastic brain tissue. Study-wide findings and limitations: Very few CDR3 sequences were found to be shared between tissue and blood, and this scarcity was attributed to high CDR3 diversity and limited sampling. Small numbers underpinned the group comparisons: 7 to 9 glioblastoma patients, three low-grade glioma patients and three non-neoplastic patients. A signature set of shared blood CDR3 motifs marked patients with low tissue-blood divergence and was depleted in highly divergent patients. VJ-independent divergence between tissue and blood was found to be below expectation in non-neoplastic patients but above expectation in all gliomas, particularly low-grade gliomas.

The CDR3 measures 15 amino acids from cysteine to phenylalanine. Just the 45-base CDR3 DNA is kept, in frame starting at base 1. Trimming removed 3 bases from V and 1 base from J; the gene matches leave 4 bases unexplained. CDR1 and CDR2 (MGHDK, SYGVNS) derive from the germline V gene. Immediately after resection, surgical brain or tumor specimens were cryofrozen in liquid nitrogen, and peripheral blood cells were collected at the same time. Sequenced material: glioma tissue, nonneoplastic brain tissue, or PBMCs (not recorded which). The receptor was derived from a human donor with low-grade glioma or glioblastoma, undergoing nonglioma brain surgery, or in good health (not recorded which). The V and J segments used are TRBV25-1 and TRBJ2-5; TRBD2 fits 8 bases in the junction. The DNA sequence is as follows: TGTGCCAGCAGTGATGGCGGGAGGCCCCAAGAGACCCAGTACTTC. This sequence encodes CASSDGGRPQETQYF.